The clone carrying this T cell receptor beta chain came up a few times. The data derive from a study of blood T cell repertoires in COVID-19. Deletions cut 5 bases from V and 3 bases from J, with 17 bases between. The CDR3 sequence is 15 residues long. In germline, CDR1 is SGHTA, CDR2 FQGNSA. This table comes from immunoSEQ multiplex PCR, and its TCRdb copy is limited to in-frame clones, with some not included. The sample consists of some 62,000 clones, about 70% of them appearing once. The rearrangement uses TRBV7-2 and TRBJ2-7; D might be TRBD2 (7 bases). The receptor comes from a human donor in a cohort sampled during active COVID-19. What was sequenced was peripheral blood. The CDR3 DNA sequence: TGTGCCAGCAGCCTAGGGGGGTCGGGAGGCTACGAGCAGTACTTC. The encoded protein is CASSLGGSGGYEQYF.